This T cell receptor (beta chain) was recovered during a study of blood T cells in healthy people across ages (dated by TCRdb to about 2015). About the study as a whole: Template switching captured roughly one uniquely barcoded TCR beta cDNA molecule per two T cells in model experiments. The donors were divided into four age groups: young (average 16 years), middle-aged (under 40), aged (approximately 59) and long-lived (around 80). To avoid experimental bias, donors of different ages were randomly spread across the sequencing lanes. Using the same blood draw, the study looked at two additional independent replicas of 1 million unique cDNA reads for two donors, one aged 18 to 30 and the other aged 80 or older. To track age-related changes in TCR beta repertoire diversity, the study relied on deep sequencing normalized with unique cDNA molecular identifiers.

Donors were about 36 systemically healthy Caucasian individuals from Russia aged about 6 to 100 years. Around 10 milliliters of peripheral blood were collected from each donor into EDTA-treated Vacutainer tubes. Ficoll-Paque density-gradient centrifugation was used to isolate PBMCs, with at least 7 million obtained per sample. Trizol reagent was used to extract total RNA from the PBMCs, yielding at least 6 micrograms per sample. The percentages of naive CD45RAhigh/CD27high T cells were determined by flow cytometry on a PBMC aliquot from every donor. The germline V gene yields SGHTA for CDR1 and FQGNSA for CDR2. Unmatched junction bases come to 5, with V trimmed by 6 bases and J by 3 bases. Spanning cysteine to phenylalanine, the CDR3 consists of 14 amino acids. The CDR3 DNA has 42 bases and is translated from base 1. What the authors observed across the whole study: As age increased, observed TCR beta diversity per million T cells dropped in a roughly linear way, and a significant reduction was already evident by age 40. The CMV infection status of donors was not known, potentially confounding age-related changes in expanded clonotypes. The long-lived group showed more naive CD4+ T cells, fewer expanded clones and increased TCR diversity than the aged group, suggesting age selection. Total diversity estimates from one million sequenced T cells were considered lower bounds and underestimates. The percentage of naive T cells measured by flow cytometry correlated strongly with observed TCR beta diversity. Bulk unsorted PBMC profiling prevented conclusive comparison of naive and antigen-experienced compartments.

Concerning this clonotype: The target of this receptor is not known. No base-level quality is on record; no much larger clone is a single base apart.

Library preparation was by 5' RACE. TCRdb names Illumina HiSeq 2500 as the instrument used. A second PCR of roughly 6 to 12 cycles was run with a J-beta primer mix and a sample-barcoded 5' primer. A unique molecular identifier was introduced onto each TCR beta cDNA molecule by a template-switch 5' adaptor carrying 12 random nucleotides. At least 3 million CDR3-containing paired-end reads were obtained from each sample. First-strand cDNA synthesis was performed from all RNA using the Mint cDNA synthesis kit, with priming by a TRBC-specific oligonucleotide. All cDNA was treated with uracil-DNA glycosylase and then went through a first 18-cycle PCR with the universal primers M1SS and BC2_uni_R. From the authors' description of their analysis: For normalization, 1 million high-quality reads, each with a distinct molecular identifier, were randomly selected from each sample. Instead of being binned into consensus sequences, reads that shared molecular identifiers were thrown out. CDR3 identification, clonotype clustering and error correction used MiTCR with a Q25 quality threshold and the strictest error-elimination algorithm. Lower-bound total TCR beta diversity was estimated with a nonparametric unseen species model using Euler transformation. TCRdb cleaned the public reads at Q25 with fastp, built clones with MiXCR and kept in-frame beta chains. Entries are consolidated by CDR3 protein sequence, retaining the most common genes and DNA. The V and J calls follow TCRdb's processing rather than the paper's. The sample table contains 1,300,000 or so distinct CDR3 sequences; only one count was recorded for 59% of them. The ten largest make up over 5% of the sample.

The clonotype was recovered from a man younger than 35 in good health. Sequencing used blood. The sequence links TRBV7-2 to TRBJ2-7; TRBD2 fits 10 bases in the junction. Read as DNA, the sequence is TGTGCCAGCAGACCAGCGGGAGGGTACTACGAGCAGTACTTC. This codes for CASRPAGGYYEQYF.